The entry below describes one T cell receptor (beta chain). This entry is derived from a study of CD8+ T cells in alopecia areata. As for the study in general: Severity of treated patients was scored by affected scalp percentage.

The CDR3 contains 14 residues. CDR1 is SQVTM, CDR2 ANQGSEA, per germline. J was trimmed by 4 bases and V by 4 bases; bases with no gene match: 8. The treatment here: oral pan-JAK inhibitor, 5-10 mg twice daily. TCR sequencing used cDNA made by reverse transcription of extracted RNA. The data were produced by immunoSEQ multiplex PCR, yet TCRdb's version contains in-frame clones alone and is incomplete. The profile shows around 290,000 clones, 58% of them singletons. Sequencing was performed on CD4+ T cells sorted from blood, taken at week 24, from a patient treated with tofacitinib. The V and J genes are TRBV29-1 and TRBJ1-2, with 8 bases lining up with TRBD1. The source is a human donor with alopecia areata. The CDR3 coding sequence is TGCAGCGTTGCTCCGAGACAGGGGTCCTATGGCTACACCTTC. As protein: CSVAPRQGSYGYTF.